These T cell receptor beta chains were read from a single sample in a study of a mutant IDH1 vaccine in newly diagnosed glioma. Libraries were prepared by immunoSEQ multiplex PCR; TCRdb keeps only in-frame clonotypes and omits some of them. In the table there are tens of thousands of clones, 82% of which are singletons. The material sequenced was PBMCs, taken from a glioma patient treated with radiotherapy, temozolomide or both. These receptors all come from a man aged 30 to 39 with glioma. The CDR3 runs from the conserved cysteine through the conserved F or W. The order of the fields is V gene, clone size, D gene, J gene, CDR3 DNA, CDR3 protein. D genes are given only for firm matches. The listing skips clone size in some rows; elsewhere it reads once, few, many or a size class.

v_call: TRBV19; clone_size: few; d_call: -; j_call: TRBJ2-2; cdr3_nt: TGTGCCAGTAGTGGGGGCAGCCTCCGGGGCGACACCGGGGAGCTGTTTTTT; cdr3_aa: CASSGGSLRGDTGELFF
v_call: TRBV5-6; clone_size: -; d_call: -; j_call: TRBJ2-1; cdr3_nt: TGTGCCAGCAGCTTGAATCAAATGGTTGAGCAGTTCTTC; cdr3_aa: CASSLNQMVEQFF
v_call: TRBV10-3; clone_size: -; d_call: TRBD1; j_call: TRBJ1-2; cdr3_nt: TGTGCCATCAAATTAGCAGGGGGCGACTATGGCTACACCTTC; cdr3_aa: CAIKLAGGDYGYTF
v_call: TRBV7-8; clone_size: -; d_call: -; j_call: TRBJ2-7; cdr3_nt: TGTGCCAGCAGCTTAGAGGAAAAAGAGGCTAGCTACGAGCAGTACTTC; cdr3_aa: CASSLEEKEASYEQYF
v_call: TRBV19; clone_size: -; d_call: -; j_call: TRBJ2-7; cdr3_nt: TGTGCCAGTAGTCCCCGTCGGGTAGGCGAGCAGTACTTC; cdr3_aa: CASSPRRVGEQYF
v_call: TRBV4-1; clone_size: -; d_call: TRBD1; j_call: TRBJ2-7; cdr3_nt: TGCGCCAGCAGCCAAGACCATTATAAAATCGGGACAGGGGACATTCCAACCTACGAGCAGTACTTC; cdr3_aa: CASSQDHYKIGTGDIPTYEQYF
v_call: TRBV5-4; clone_size: once; d_call: -; j_call: TRBJ2-7; cdr3_nt: TGTGCCAGCAGCGTCGGGATACCCTACGAGCAGTACTTC; cdr3_aa: CASSVGIPYEQYF
v_call: TRBV15; clone_size: -; d_call: -; j_call: TRBJ1-2; cdr3_nt: TGTGCCACCAGCAGAGCCGGCGGGGCGGGCTATGGCTACACCTTC; cdr3_aa: CATSRAGGAGYGYTF
v_call: TRBV9; clone_size: -; d_call: TRBD2; j_call: TRBJ2-3; cdr3_nt: TGTGCCAGCAGCCAGACTAGCGGGAGCACAGATACGCAGTATTTT; cdr3_aa: CASSQTSGSTDTQYF
v_call: TRBV19; clone_size: -; d_call: -; j_call: TRBJ1-5; cdr3_nt: TGTGCCAGTAGTCCGGGGGCTATCGATCAGCCCCAGCATTTT; cdr3_aa: CASSPGAIDQPQHF
v_call: TRBV28; clone_size: -; d_call: -; j_call: TRBJ1-2; cdr3_nt: TGTGCCAGCATTCTATTCCCAGGTGGCTACACCTTC; cdr3_aa: CASILFPGGYTF
v_call: TRBV4-3; clone_size: -; d_call: -; j_call: TRBJ1-6; cdr3_nt: TGCGCCAGCAGCCACGCTATACGTGATTCACCCCTCCACTTT; cdr3_aa: CASSHAIRDSPLHF
v_call: TRBV10-3; clone_size: -; d_call: TRBD2; j_call: TRBJ2-3; cdr3_nt: TGTGCCATCTCCCCTGGGGGGGCAGATACGCAGTATTTT; cdr3_aa: CAISPGGADTQYF
v_call: TRBV30; clone_size: few; d_call: -; j_call: TRBJ1-5; cdr3_nt: TGTGCCTGGAGTCACGGGGACAATCAGCCCCAGCATTTT; cdr3_aa: CAWSHGDNQPQHF
v_call: TRBV13; clone_size: -; d_call: TRBD1; j_call: TRBJ2-7; cdr3_nt: TGTGCCAGCAGCTTCTCCTCCGGGACAGGGAGCGAGCAGTACTTC; cdr3_aa: CASSFSSGTGSEQYF
v_call: TRBV7-8; clone_size: -; d_call: TRBD1; j_call: TRBJ1-3; cdr3_nt: TGTGCCAGCAGTTTGGCCGGGACAGCTGGAAACACCATATATTTT; cdr3_aa: CASSLAGTAGNTIYF
v_call: TRBV6-1; clone_size: -; d_call: TRBD1; j_call: TRBJ1-2; cdr3_nt: TGTGCCAGCAGTTTTCGGACAGGGGGACGCTATGGCTACACCTTC; cdr3_aa: CASSFRTGGRYGYTF
v_call: TRBV27; clone_size: -; d_call: -; j_call: TRBJ2-7; cdr3_nt: TGTGCCAGCAGTGAGTCAGGGTCTATCTACGAGCAGTACTTC; cdr3_aa: CASSESGSIYEQYF
v_call: TRBV2; clone_size: -; d_call: TRBD1; j_call: TRBJ2-7; cdr3_nt: TGTGCCAGCAGTATACCGGGACAGGGCTACGAGCAGTACTTC; cdr3_aa: CASSIPGQGYEQYF
v_call: TRBV10-3; clone_size: once; d_call: TRBD2; j_call: TRBJ2-7; cdr3_nt: TGTGCCATTCATAGCGGGAGTATCAACGAGCAGTACTTC; cdr3_aa: CAIHSGSINEQYF
v_call: TRBV28; clone_size: -; d_call: -; j_call: TRBJ1-1; cdr3_nt: TGTGCCACCGAAACACGAGAAGCTTTCTTT; cdr3_aa: CATETREAFF
v_call: TRBV2; clone_size: few; d_call: TRBD1; j_call: TRBJ1-5; cdr3_nt: TGTGCCAGCAGCGGACAGGGGAAGCCCCAGCATTTT; cdr3_aa: CASSGQGKPQHF
v_call: TRBV5-8; clone_size: -; d_call: -; j_call: TRBJ2-5; cdr3_nt: TGTGCCAGCAGCTTGGGGCATGGGGCCACGCAAGAGACCCAGTACTTC; cdr3_aa: CASSLGHGATQETQYF
v_call: TRBV4-3; clone_size: -; d_call: -; j_call: TRBJ2-5; cdr3_nt: TGCGCCAGCAGCCAAGGACTCAGGGGGGCCTGGGAGACCCAGTACTTC; cdr3_aa: CASSQGLRGAWETQYF
v_call: TRBV7-3; clone_size: few; d_call: -; j_call: TRBJ1-5; cdr3_nt: TGTGCCAGCAGCTTAGGCGGTGGCAATCAGCCCCAGCATTTT; cdr3_aa: CASSLGGGNQPQHF
v_call: TRBV14; clone_size: medium-sized; d_call: TRBD1; j_call: TRBJ1-1; cdr3_nt: TGTGCCAGCAGCCCCGGGACAGGGGCAGGTACTGAAGCTTTCTTT; cdr3_aa: CASSPGTGAGTEAFF
v_call: TRBV6-4; clone_size: -; d_call: TRBD1; j_call: TRBJ2-7; cdr3_nt: TGTGCCAGCAGTGGCAGGGGGTTTGGCGAGCAGTACTTC; cdr3_aa: CASSGRGFGEQYF
v_call: TRBV7-2; clone_size: -; d_call: TRBD1; j_call: TRBJ2-5; cdr3_nt: TGTGCCAGCAGCTTAACAGGGGTAGGGGAGACCCAGTACTTC; cdr3_aa: CASSLTGVGETQYF
v_call: TRBV7-3; clone_size: -; d_call: -; j_call: TRBJ1-2; cdr3_nt: TGTGCCAGCAGCCCCCAGCCGAGTGTGGGTGTTGGAGGCTACACCTTC; cdr3_aa: CASSPQPSVGVGGYTF
v_call: TRBV25-1; clone_size: -; d_call: -; j_call: TRBJ1-1; cdr3_nt: TGTGCCAGCACCGACGGCGGTATCACTGAAGCTTTCTTT; cdr3_aa: CASTDGGITEAFF
v_call: TRBV30; clone_size: -; d_call: -; j_call: TRBJ1-5; cdr3_nt: TGTGCCTGGGGGGACCAGGGGAACTATCAGCCCCAGCATTTT; cdr3_aa: CAWGDQGNYQPQHF
v_call: TRBV28; clone_size: -; d_call: -; j_call: TRBJ1-2; cdr3_nt: TGTGCCAGCAGTTTAGCAGGCTATACTCCTAACTATGGCTACACCTTC; cdr3_aa: CASSLAGYTPNYGYTF
v_call: TRBV7-9; clone_size: -; d_call: -; j_call: TRBJ2-1; cdr3_nt: TGTGCCAGCAGCCCCCAGGGCGGGGGCAGCCACAATGAGCAGTTCTTC; cdr3_aa: CASSPQGGGSHNEQFF
v_call: TRBV6-6; clone_size: -; d_call: TRBD1; j_call: TRBJ1-4; cdr3_nt: TGTGCCAGCAAACGAGACAGGGGGCGGGAAAAACTGTTTTTT; cdr3_aa: CASKRDRGREKLFF
v_call: TRBV7-2; clone_size: -; d_call: TRBD2; j_call: TRBJ2-5; cdr3_nt: TGTGCCAGCAGCTTAGAGCCTTTAGCGGGGGGGCTCAGAGAGACCCAGTACTTC; cdr3_aa: CASSLEPLAGGLRETQYF
v_call: TRBV6-5; clone_size: few; d_call: -; j_call: TRBJ1-5; cdr3_nt: TGTGCCAGCAGCCCATTTATCAATAGCAATCAGCCCCAGCATTTT; cdr3_aa: CASSPFINSNQPQHF
v_call: TRBV27; clone_size: -; d_call: TRBD2; j_call: TRBJ2-2; cdr3_nt: TGTGCCAGCAGTTTATTAGCGGGGAACACCGGGGAGCTGTTTTTT; cdr3_aa: CASSLLAGNTGELFF
v_call: TRBV9; clone_size: -; d_call: TRBD1; j_call: TRBJ2-7; cdr3_nt: TGTGCCAGCAGCGTAGGGACAGGGCCTAACTACGAGCAGTACTTC; cdr3_aa: CASSVGTGPNYEQYF
v_call: TRBV28; clone_size: few; d_call: -; j_call: TRBJ1-1; cdr3_nt: TGTGCCAGCAGTCCTTACCTGTTGGCACGGACTGAAGCTTTCTTT; cdr3_aa: CASSPYLLARTEAFF
v_call: TRBV9; clone_size: -; d_call: TRBD2; j_call: TRBJ2-1; cdr3_nt: TGTGCCAGCAGCGTTACTAGCGGGGGGGGTTACAATGAGCAGTTCTTC; cdr3_aa: CASSVTSGGGYNEQFF
v_call: TRBV27; clone_size: -; d_call: -; j_call: TRBJ1-4; cdr3_nt: TGTGCCAGCAGTTCCCTTTGGGGGGGGAAAACTAATGAAAAACTGTTTTTT; cdr3_aa: CASSSLWGGKTNEKLFF
v_call: TRBV5-8; clone_size: few; d_call: -; j_call: TRBJ1-5; cdr3_nt: TGTGCCAGCAGACGTCGGGACTCTCAGCCCCAGCATTTT; cdr3_aa: CASRRRDSQPQHF
v_call: TRBV30; clone_size: -; d_call: -; j_call: TRBJ1-5; cdr3_nt: TGTGCCTGGAGTGGGGACCGGGGGGGGCCCCAGCATTTT; cdr3_aa: CAWSGDRGGPQHF
v_call: TRBV4-1; clone_size: -; d_call: TRBD1; j_call: TRBJ2-7; cdr3_nt: TGCGCCAGCAGCCTAGGACAGGGTAACGAGCAGTACTTC; cdr3_aa: CASSLGQGNEQYF
v_call: TRBV6-4; clone_size: -; d_call: -; j_call: TRBJ2-6; cdr3_nt: TGTGCCAGCAGTGAAGGGCCAGGGTCTGGGGCCAACGTCCTGACTTTC; cdr3_aa: CASSEGPGSGANVLTF
v_call: TRBV9; clone_size: -; d_call: TRBD2; j_call: TRBJ2-2; cdr3_nt: TGTGCCAGCAGCGTAGTCCGGGGGGGTTCCGGGGAGCTGTTTTTT; cdr3_aa: CASSVVRGGSGELFF
v_call: TRBV5-4; clone_size: -; d_call: TRBD1; j_call: TRBJ2-6; cdr3_nt: TGTGCCAGCAGCTTGGTCGGGCAGGGGGCGCTCCCTGGGGCCAACGTCCTGACTTTC; cdr3_aa: CASSLVGQGALPGANVLTF
v_call: TRBV27; clone_size: -; d_call: TRBD1; j_call: TRBJ2-7; cdr3_nt: TGTGCCAGCAGTATCGACAGGGGGTCCTACGAGCAGTACTTC; cdr3_aa: CASSIDRGSYEQYF
v_call: TRBV9; clone_size: -; d_call: -; j_call: TRBJ1-6; cdr3_nt: TGTGCCAGCAGCGTAGACGGGGAGAGCTCCTATAATTCACCCCTCCACTTT; cdr3_aa: CASSVDGESSYNSPLHF